This section outlines one T cell receptor (beta chain) sequence together with its context. Antigen unknown. The method was immunoSEQ multiplex PCR; TCRdb's version includes in-frame clones alone and lacks a portion of them. Counted here are 99,000 or so clones, approximately 93% occurring once; the ten biggest clones make up less than 0.2%. The entry originates in a study of OX40 agonist ivuxolimab in advanced cancers. Study-wide background: Patients were infused with ivuxolimab every 2 weeks at 0.01 to 10 mg/kg.

Study-wide findings and caveats: Near-lowest levels of clonal expansion characterized partial responders at 0.1-3.0 mg/kg. At 0.1 to 3.0 mg/kg and by week 6, CD4+ and CD8+ T cells in the blood had expanded clonally.

The receptor was derived from an adult with an advanced solid tumor such as melanoma, head and neck, liver or kidney cancer. The sequencing here drew on CD4+ or CD8+ T cells sorted from blood, taken in a trial of the OX40 agonist ivuxolimab.

The CDR3 spells CASSQGRGRGLYSNQPQHF. In DNA, the CDR3 is TGCGCCAGCAGCCAAGGAAGGGGGAGGGGGCTCTATAGCAATCAGCCCCAGCATTTT. The chain employs TRBV4-1 and TRBJ1-5; 7 bases fit TRBD1. There are 19 residues in the CDR3. Looked up from germline, CDR1 is MGHRA and CDR2 is YSYEKL. Losses at the gene ends were 1 base for V and 0 bases for J; bases not matched to a gene: 12.